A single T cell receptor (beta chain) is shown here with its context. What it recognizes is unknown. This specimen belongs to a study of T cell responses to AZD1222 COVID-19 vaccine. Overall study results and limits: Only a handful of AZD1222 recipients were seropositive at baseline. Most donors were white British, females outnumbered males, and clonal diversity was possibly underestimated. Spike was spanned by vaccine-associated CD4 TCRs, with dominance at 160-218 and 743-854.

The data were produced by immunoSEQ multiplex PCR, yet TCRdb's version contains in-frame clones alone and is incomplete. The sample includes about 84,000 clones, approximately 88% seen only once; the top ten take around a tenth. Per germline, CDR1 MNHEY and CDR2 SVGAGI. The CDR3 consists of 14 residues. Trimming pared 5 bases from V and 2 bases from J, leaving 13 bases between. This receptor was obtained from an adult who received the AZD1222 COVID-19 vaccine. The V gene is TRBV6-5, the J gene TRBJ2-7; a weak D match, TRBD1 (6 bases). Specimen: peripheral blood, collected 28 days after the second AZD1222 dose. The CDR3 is CASSLLTGAYEQYF. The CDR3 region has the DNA TGTGCCAGCAGTCTACTGACAGGCGCCTACGAGCAGTACTTC.